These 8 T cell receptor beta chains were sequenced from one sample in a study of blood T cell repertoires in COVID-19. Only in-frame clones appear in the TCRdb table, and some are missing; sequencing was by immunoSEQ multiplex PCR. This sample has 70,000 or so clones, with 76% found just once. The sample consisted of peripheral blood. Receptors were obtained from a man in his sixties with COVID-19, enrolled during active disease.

CDR3 sequence reads: CASSLGRVEETQYF. CDR3 bases: TGCGCCAGCAGCTTGGGGAGGGTGGAAGAGACCCAGTACTTC. The chain links TRBV5-1 to TRBJ2-5; a weak D match, TRBD2 (6 bases). This CDR3 spans 14 amino acids. Trimming left V 0 bases short and J 3 bases short, with 9 bases between. Germline CDR1 reads SGHRS; CDR2 reads YFSETQ.

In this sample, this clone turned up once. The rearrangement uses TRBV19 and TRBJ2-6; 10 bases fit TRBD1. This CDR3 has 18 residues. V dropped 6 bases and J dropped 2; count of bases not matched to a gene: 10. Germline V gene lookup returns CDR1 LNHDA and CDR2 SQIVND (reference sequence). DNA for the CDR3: TGTGCCAGTAGAGCCGGGACAGGGGTTACTGCTGGGGCCAACGTCCTGACTTTC. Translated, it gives CASRAGTGVTAGANVLTF.

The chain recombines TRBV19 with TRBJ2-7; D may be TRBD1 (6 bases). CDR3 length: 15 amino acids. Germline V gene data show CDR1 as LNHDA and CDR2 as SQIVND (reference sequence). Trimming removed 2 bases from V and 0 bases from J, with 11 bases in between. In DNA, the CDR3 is TGTGCCAGTAGTATATCCACAGGGACCTCCTACGAGCAGTACTTC. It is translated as CASSISTGTSYEQYF.

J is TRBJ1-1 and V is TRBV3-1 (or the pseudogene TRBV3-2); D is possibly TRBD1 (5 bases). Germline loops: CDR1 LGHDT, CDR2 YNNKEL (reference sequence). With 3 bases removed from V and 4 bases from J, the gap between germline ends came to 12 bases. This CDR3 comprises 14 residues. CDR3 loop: CASSHSGRGTEAFF. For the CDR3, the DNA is TGTGCCAGCAGCCATTCGGGGAGGGGCACTGAAGCTTTCTTT.

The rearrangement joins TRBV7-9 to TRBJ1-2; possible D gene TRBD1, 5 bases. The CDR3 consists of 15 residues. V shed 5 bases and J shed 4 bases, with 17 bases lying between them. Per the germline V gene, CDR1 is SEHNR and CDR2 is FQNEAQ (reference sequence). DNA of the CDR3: TGTGCCAGCAGCCTGACAGCCCTGGCTGGCTATGGCTACACCTTC. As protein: CASSLTALAGYGYTF.

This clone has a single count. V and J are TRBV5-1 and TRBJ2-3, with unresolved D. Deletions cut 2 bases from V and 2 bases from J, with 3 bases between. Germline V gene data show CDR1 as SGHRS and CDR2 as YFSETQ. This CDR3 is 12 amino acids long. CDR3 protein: CASSFHTDTQYF. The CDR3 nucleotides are TGCGCCAGCAGCTTCCACACAGATACGCAGTATTTT.

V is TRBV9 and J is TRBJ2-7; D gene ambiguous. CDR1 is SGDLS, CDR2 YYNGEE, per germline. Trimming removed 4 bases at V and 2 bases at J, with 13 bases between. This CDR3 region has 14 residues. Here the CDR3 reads CASSIDSWPYEQYF. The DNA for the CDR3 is TGTGCCAGCAGCATCGACTCCTGGCCCTACGAGCAGTACTTC. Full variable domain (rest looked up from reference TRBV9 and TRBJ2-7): DSGVTQTPKHLITATGQRVTLRCSPRSGDLSVYWYQQSLDQGLQFLIQYYNGEERAKGNILERFSAQQFPDLHSELNLSSLELGDSALYFCASSIDSWPYEQYFGPGTRLTVT.

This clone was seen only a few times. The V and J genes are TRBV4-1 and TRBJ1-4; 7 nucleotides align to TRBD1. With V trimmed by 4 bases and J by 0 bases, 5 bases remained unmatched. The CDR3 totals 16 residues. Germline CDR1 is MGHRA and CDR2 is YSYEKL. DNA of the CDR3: TGCGCCAGCAGCCGGATACAGGGGTCAACTAATGAAAAACTGTTTTTT. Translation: CASSRIQGSTNEKLFF.